The 28 T cell receptor beta chains reported below all come from one sample, sequenced in a study of blood T cells in healthy people across ages. Then a second PCR, running about 6 to 12 cycles, was carried out with a sample-barcoded 5' primer and a J-beta primer mix. TCRdb processed the 5' RACE reads anew with MiXCR; each CDR3 protein has one entry. The table lists over a million distinct CDR3 sequences, less than 45% of them singletons. The sequencing sample was made of blood. All receptors come from a woman aged 18-29 years in good health.

CDR3 nucleotides: TGCAGTGCTAGAGGGGAGCTTCGGCGGGAAGGTTCCTACAATGAGCAGTTCTTC. Residues: CSARGELRREGSYNEQFF. The V and J genes are TRBV20-1 and TRBJ2-1, with D perhaps matching TRBD2 (6 bases). The germline CDR1 and CDR2 sequences are DFQATT and SNEGSKA (reference sequence). The CDR3 spans 18 residues. The V and J ends lost 1 base and 1 base respectively, with 20 bases between them.

This clonotype came up many times. The chain links TRBV29-1 to TRBJ2-7, with no clear D. CDR3 length: 12 amino acids. V lost 0 bases, J lost 2 bases, and 5 bases lay in between. The germline CDR1 and CDR2 sequences are SQVTM and ANQGSEA. DNA of the CDR3: TGCAGCGTTGAAGATAGGGCCTACGAGCAGTACTTC. Translated, it gives CSVEDRAYEQYF.

About this clonotype itself: One end of the junction does not line up with germline, which may come from a read error. The chain is built from TRBV5-8 and TRBJ1-5; tentative D call: TRBD1 (5 bases). From germline, CDR1 is SGHTS and CDR2 YDEGEE. The CDR3 has 13 residues. CDR3 region: CAGSVWDYQPQHF. DNA of the CDR3: TGTGCCGGCAGCGTCTGGGACTATCAGCCCCAGCATTTT.

This rearrangement joins TRBV11-2 to TRBJ2-3; no reliable D call. The germline V gene encodes CDR1 SGHAT and CDR2 FQNNGV. The CDR3 runs 13 residues. Trimming pared 3 bases from V and 6 bases from J, leaving 10 bases between. The CDR3 sequence: CASSFEAPDTQYF. The DNA of the CDR3 is TGTGCCAGCAGCTTTGAGGCGCCGGATACGCAGTATTTT.

This clonotype was seen only a few times. This chain connects TRBV6-2 or TRBV6-3 to TRBJ2-1; TRBD1 matches at 7 bases. The CDR3 contains 16 residues. Germline V CDR1 and CDR2: MNHEY, SVGEGT. J gave up 2 bases and V 5 bases, and 9 bases lay outside the gene matches. CDR3 region: CASSRKTGIPYNEQFF. The CDR3 nucleotides are TGTGCCAGCAGTCGCAAGACAGGGATACCCTACAATGAGCAGTTCTTC.

This clonotype was picked up a small number of times. Relative to the germline gene, one junction end is altered; a read error may explain this. In nucleotides, the CDR3 is TGTGCTAGCAGCTTAGGGGACGGACCCTACAATGAGCAGTTCTTC. Translating it yields CASSLGDGPYNEQFF. The chain carries TRBV7-7 and TRBJ2-1; D may be TRBD1 or TRBD2 (5 bases each). The CDR3 is 15 residues long. Germline loops: CDR1 SSHAT, CDR2 FNYEAQ (reference sequence).

The J gene is TRBJ1-3, the V gene TRBV6-5; no clear D gene. V was clipped by 6 bases and J by 0 bases, with 12 bases between them. The length of the CDR3 is 15 residues. The V gene's germline CDR1 is MNHEY and CDR2 SVGAGI. CDR3 nucleotides: TGTGCCAGCAGGGTCCGGGCCTTCTCTGGAAACACCATATATTTT. Its translation is CASRVRAFSGNTIYF.

CDR3 in amino acids: CSVGDGTEAFF. CDR3 DNA sequence: TGCAGCGTTGGGGATGGCACTGAAGCTTTCTTT. J is TRBJ1-1 and V is TRBV29-1; D gene ambiguous. This CDR3 has 11 amino acids. V lost 4 bases and J 4 bases, leaving 7 bases between the germline ends. Germline assignment: CDR1 SQVTM and CDR2 ANQGSEA. The complete variable domain, with remaining parts taken from reference TRBV29-1 and TRBJ1-1, reads SAVISQKPSRDICQRGTSLTIQCQVDSQVTMMFWYRQQPGQSLTLIATANQGSEATYESGFVIDKFPISRPNLTFSTLTVSNMSPEDSSIYLCSVGDGTEAFFGQGTRLTVV.

The chain joins TRBV7-9 to TRBJ2-2; 7 nucleotides align to TRBD2. The CDR3 has 18 residues. The V and J ends lost 2 bases and 10 bases, in that order; junction bases with no gene match: 19. Germline V gives CDR1 SEHNR, CDR2 FQNEAQ (reference sequence). The CDR3 is CASSLPNGEGRGLEELFF. The CDR3 DNA sequence: TGTGCCAGCAGCTTACCGAATGGGGAGGGGAGGGGACTGGAGGAGCTGTTTTTT.

This clonotype showed up just once. The gene calls are TRBV29-1 and TRBJ2-5; TRBD2 is a possible D gene (5 bases). The J call is doubtful: the DNA matches TRBJ2-7 better. Germline V gene lookup returns CDR1 SQVTM and CDR2 ANQGSEA. The CDR3 is made up of 16 amino acids. CDR3 in DNA: TGCAGCGTTGAAAGCCCGACTAACGGGAACACCTACGAGCAGTACTTC. It is translated as CSVESPTNGNTYEQYF.

The J gene is TRBJ2-7, the V gene TRBV7-2; D unresolved. The CDR3 loop spans 14 amino acids. The germline V gene has CDR1 SGHTA and CDR2 FQGNSA. V was clipped by 4 bases and J by 3 bases, with 13 bases between them. CDR3 sequence reads: CASSYGAFNYEQYF. As DNA, the CDR3 is TGTGCCAGCAGCTACGGCGCCTTTAACTACGAGCAGTACTTC.

The CDR3 here is CASSLGLSRTDTQYF. CDR3 bases: TGTGCCAGCAGCTTAGGTTTATCTCGCACAGATACGCAGTATTTT. V usage is TRBV7-2 and J usage is TRBJ2-3; the D is unclear. Germline lookup yields CDR1 SGHTA and CDR2 FQGNSA. V was cut by 1 base and J by 1 base, with 9 bases left in between. The CDR3 has 15 residues.

The genes are TRBV7-9 and TRBJ1-1; D call uncertain. The CDR3 length is 15 residues. Trimming removed 4 bases from V and 0 bases from J, with 12 bases in between. Germline assignment: CDR1 SEHNR and CDR2 FQNEAQ (reference sequence). CDR3 region: CASSSTGHMNTEAFF. As DNA, the CDR3 is TGTGCCAGCAGCTCTACCGGGCATATGAACACTGAAGCTTTCTTT.

This clonotype has more than one count but fewer than ten. The chain employs TRBV7-2 and TRBJ2-4; 7 nucleotides align to TRBD1. The CDR3 contains 16 residues. Germline loops: CDR1 SGHTA, CDR2 FQGNSA. Trimming removed 5 bases from V and 1 base from J; junction bases left unmatched: 8. The CDR3 loop reads CASSAMTGLAKNIQYF. In DNA form, the CDR3 reads TGTGCCAGCAGCGCCATGACAGGGTTGGCCAAAAACATTCAGTACTTC.

This clonotype was observed once. The chain has TRBV6-2 or TRBV6-3 and TRBJ2-6; D may be TRBD1 or TRBD2 (6 bases each). Germline V gives CDR1 MNHEY, CDR2 SVGEGT. The V and J ends lost 11 bases and 0 bases respectively, with 11 bases between them. The CDR3 has 14 residues. CDR3 protein: CAGRGPSGANVLTF. The CDR3, as DNA: TGTGCCGGCCGGGGGCCCTCTGGGGCCAACGTCCTGACTTTC.

The V and J genes are TRBV4-1 and TRBJ2-7; 7 bases match TRBD1. CDR3 size: 16 residues. J was trimmed by 6 bases and V by 4 bases; bases with no gene match: 15. Germline V gene lookup returns CDR1 MGHRA and CDR2 YSYEKL. CDR3 sequence reads: CASSRGTVTFAGEQYF. The DNA for the CDR3 is TGCGCCAGCAGCCGGGGGACAGTGACATTCGCCGGCGAGCAGTACTTC.

Comments on this clonotype: This sequence may be a read error, since a much larger clone differs from it by one base. The rearrangement links TRBV29-1 to TRBJ2-1; D may be TRBD1 (5 bases). The J call may be in error: the DNA end matches TRBJ2-7 better. This CDR3 spans 11 amino acids. CDR1 is SQVTM and CDR2 is ANQGSEA in the germline V gene. The CDR3 loop is CSVGHLNEQYF. The CDR3 DNA reads TGCAGCGTCGGACACCTCAATGAGCAGTACTTC.

The chain is built from TRBV7-3 and TRBJ1-2; a possible D gene is TRBD1 (6 bases). The germline V and J ends were trimmed by 6 bases and 2 bases, with 13 bases remaining between them. The CDR3 is made up of 14 amino acids. Germline CDR1 SGHTA, CDR2 FQGTGA. The chain's CDR3 is CASRTGLGNYGYTF. DNA for the CDR3: TGTGCCAGCAGGACAGGCTTGGGGAACTATGGCTACACCTTC.

This chain uses TRBV29-1 with TRBJ2-1; D gene ambiguous. The V and J ends lost 0 bases and 7 bases respectively, with 7 bases between them. The CDR3 sequence is 12 residues long. Germline CDR1 SQVTM, CDR2 ANQGSEA. The CDR3 spells CSVEDNGNEQFF. Written as DNA, the CDR3 is TGCAGCGTTGAAGATAACGGGAATGAGCAGTTCTTC.

J is TRBJ2-3 and V is TRBV28; 7 nucleotides line up with TRBD1. CDR3 size: 15 residues. The junction had 10 bases not matched to a gene; V was cut back by 7 bases and J by 3 bases. The germline V gene has CDR1 MDHEN and CDR2 SYDVKM. The CDR3: CASTTGASSTDTQYF. CDR3 DNA: TGTGCCAGCACCACAGGGGCTAGCAGTACAGATACGCAGTATTTT.

The chain links TRBV3-1 to TRBJ2-5; D may correspond to TRBD1 or TRBD2 (5 bases each). This CDR3 is built from 14 residues. The V end was cut by 4 bases, the J end by 5 bases, with 14 bases between. Germline assignment: CDR1 LGHDT and CDR2 YNNKEL (reference sequence). CDR3 nucleotide sequence: TGTGCCAGCAGCCCCCCCGGGACGCGGGAGACCCAGTACTTC. Translation gives CASSPPGTRETQYF.

V is TRBV9 and J is TRBJ2-7; 9 bases line up with TRBD1. The germline V gene encodes CDR1 SGDLS and CDR2 YYNGEE. Germline trimming cut 1 base from V and 1 base from J; bases unmatched to any gene: 6. The CDR3 covers 16 residues. CDR3 bases: TGTGCCAGCAGCGTATCCCCGACAGGGGGGTCCTACGAGCAGTACTTC. Amino acid sequence: CASSVSPTGGSYEQYF.

The rearrangement links TRBV12-3 or TRBV12-4 to TRBJ2-7; 9 bases line up with TRBD2. The CDR3 is made up of 15 amino acids. J gave up 2 bases and V 6 bases, and 8 bases lay outside the gene matches. CDR3 bases: TGTGCCAGCAGACGTCTAGCGGGGCTCACCTACGAGCAGTACTTC. Its protein product is CASRRLAGLTYEQYF.

The V call is TRBV20-1, the J call TRBJ1-1; D is unclear. Trimming removed 4 bases from V and 1 base from J, with 16 bases in between. The CDR3 length is 15 residues. Germline V gives CDR1 DFQATT, CDR2 SNEGSKA (reference sequence). In nucleotides, the CDR3 is TGCAGTGCTAACCGGCCTCTCCTAGGGAACACTGAAGCTTTCTTT. Amino acid sequence: CSANRPLLGNTEAFF.

The chain employs TRBV28 and TRBJ1-5, with TRBD1 as a possible D gene (6 bases). The CDR3 loop spans 15 amino acids. V lost 6 bases, J lost 7 bases, and 19 bases lay in between. The germline V gene has CDR1 MDHEN and CDR2 SYDVKM. CDR3 sequence (DNA): TGTGCCAGCAGAATTGGGACATTAGAACGGCAGCCCCAGCATTTT. It codes for CASRIGTLERQPQHF.

Note on this clonotype: A junction end diverges from the germline sequence, so it may reflect a read error. J is TRBJ2-1 and V is TRBV5-6; 14 bases agree with TRBD2. Germline lookup yields CDR1 SGHDT and CDR2 YYEEEE. The CDR3 contains 16 residues. The CDR3 reads CTSSFRTSGRLDEQFF. The DNA for the CDR3 is TGTACCAGCAGCTTCAGGACTAGCGGGAGGTTGGATGAGCAGTTCTTC.

This clonotype was recorded a few times. The rearrangement uses TRBV20-1 and TRBJ1-5, with a tentative D call TRBD1 (5 bases). Trimming cost V 7 bases and J 0 bases, with 13 bases left between them. The length of the CDR3 is 14 residues. Per the germline V gene, CDR1 is DFQATT and CDR2 is SNEGSKA (reference sequence). The CDR3 region has the DNA TGCAGTGGCCTCAGACAGAATAGCAATCAGCCCCAGCATTTT. Protein product: CSGLRQNSNQPQHF.

J is TRBJ2-5 and V is TRBV6-5; 7 bases line up with TRBD1. There are 15 residues in the CDR3. Germline V gene data show CDR1 as MNHEY and CDR2 as SVGAGI. V was clipped by 0 bases and J by 4 bases; unmatched bases: 5. The CDR3 is CASSYSWGQRETQYF. CDR3 in DNA: TGTGCCAGCAGTTACTCGTGGGGACAGAGAGAGACCCAGTACTTC.